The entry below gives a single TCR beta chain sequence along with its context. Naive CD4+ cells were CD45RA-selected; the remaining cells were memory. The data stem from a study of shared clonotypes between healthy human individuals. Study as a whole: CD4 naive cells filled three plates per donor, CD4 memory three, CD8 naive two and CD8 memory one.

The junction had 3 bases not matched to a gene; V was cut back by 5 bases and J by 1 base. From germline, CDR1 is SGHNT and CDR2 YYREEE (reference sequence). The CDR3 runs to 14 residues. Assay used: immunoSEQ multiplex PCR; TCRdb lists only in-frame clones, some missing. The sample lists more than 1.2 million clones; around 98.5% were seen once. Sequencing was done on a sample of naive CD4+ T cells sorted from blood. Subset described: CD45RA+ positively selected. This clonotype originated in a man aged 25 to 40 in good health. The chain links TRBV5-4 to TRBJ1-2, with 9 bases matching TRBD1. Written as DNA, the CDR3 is TGTGCCAGCAGTCGGACAGGGGATAACTATGGCTACACCTTC. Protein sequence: CASSRTGDNYGYTF. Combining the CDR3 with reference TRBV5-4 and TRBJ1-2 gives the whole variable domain ETGVTQSPTHLIKTRGQQVTLRCSSQSGHNTVSWYQQALGQGPQFIFQYYREEENGRGNFPPRFSGLQFPNYSSELNVNALELDDSALYLCASSRTGDNYGYTFGSGTRLTVV.